Below, 6 T cell receptor beta chains from the same sample are listed, as sequenced in a study of CD8 T cells in Susac syndrome (dated by TCRdb to the late 2010s). Libraries were prepared through the immunoSEQ multiplex PCR assay. RNA was extracted using the RNeasy kit, and roughly 0.45 to 1 ug of the RNA was reverse transcribed with random hexamers. Clones were called with MiXCR by TCRdb after fastp trimmed the public reads at Q25, and only in-frame beta chains were retained. Identical CDR3 protein sequences are pooled into one entry, listed with their most common genes and DNA. The sample table records 400,000 or so distinct CDR3 sequences; 85% to 90% of these occur just once. The ten largest clones add up to about 0.12% of the sample. Sequenced input: CD8+ T cells from PBMCs. Receptor source: a human donor with multiple sclerosis.

This clonotype was recorded a few times. V and J are TRBV7-9 and TRBJ2-7; no clear D gene. CDR1 is SEHNR and CDR2 is FQNEAQ in the germline V gene (reference sequence). Trimming removed 1 base from V and 1 base from J, with 11 bases in between. The CDR3 totals 15 residues. The CDR3 DNA is TGTGCCAGCAGCTTAGAGGTGACAAGTTCCTACGAGCAGTACTTC. Protein product: CASSLEVTSSYEQYF. Using reference TRBV7-9 and TRBJ2-7 for the parts outside the CDR3, the full variable domain is DTGVSQNPRHKITKRGQNVTFRCDPISEHNRLYWYRQTLGQGPEFLTYFQNEAQLEKSRLLSDRFSAERPKGSFSTLEIQRTEQGDSAMYLCASSLEVTSSYEQYFGPGTRLTVT.

This chain connects TRBV30 to TRBJ2-1; D tentatively fits TRBD1 or TRBD2 (5 bases each). From germline, CDR1 is GTSNPN and CDR2 SVGIG (reference sequence). This CDR3 spans 16 amino acids. The V end was cut by 2 bases, the J end by 8 bases, with 22 bases between. The CDR3 DNA sequence: TGTGCCTGGAGTACCCTTATTATGAGGGGTGGGGATGAGCAGTTCTTC. Protein product: CAWSTLIMRGGDEQFF.

V usage is TRBV29-1 and J usage is TRBJ2-7, with a possible D match to TRBD2 (7 bases). V lost 1 base and J lost 2, with 27 bases in between. Germline V gene lookup returns CDR1 SQVTM and CDR2 ANQGSEA. The CDR3 runs 19 residues. CDR3 DNA: TGCAGCGTTGAAGGACCCCCTAACAGTGGGGGGGCCGGGACCTACGAGCAGTACTTC. It specifies CSVEGPPNSGGAGTYEQYF.

V and J are TRBV20-1 and TRBJ1-1, with D perhaps matching TRBD1 (6 bases). Trimming removed 6 bases at V and 4 bases at J, with 15 bases between. CDR1 and CDR2 (germline): DFQATT, SNEGSKA (reference sequence). The CDR3 is 13 residues long. The CDR3, as DNA: TGCAGTGCCACACCGGCGGACAGCACTGAAGCTTTCTTT. Residues: CSATPADSTEAFF.

The V and J genes are TRBV12-3 or TRBV12-4 and TRBJ2-3; D unclear. This CDR3 region has 14 residues. V dropped 1 base and J dropped 0 bases, with 5 bases sitting between them. The CDR3 is CASSLVRSTDTQYF. CDR3 nucleotides: TGTGCCAGCAGTTTAGTCAGGAGCACAGATACGCAGTATTTT.

This chain connects TRBV25-1 to TRBJ2-7; either TRBD1 or TRBD2 may supply D (5 bases each). Trimming removed 3 bases at V and 3 bases at J, with 15 bases between. The V gene's germline CDR1 is MGHDK and CDR2 SYGVNS. The CDR3 covers 15 residues. DNA of the CDR3: TGTGCCAGCAGTGATTGGGACCAGGGCCACTACGAGCAGTACTTC. The encoded protein is CASSDWDQGHYEQYF.